This T cell receptor (beta chain) stems from a study of shared clonotypes between healthy human individuals. The CDR3 totals 12 residues. The V gene lost 8 bases and the J gene lost 1 base, with 9 bases spanning the gap. CDR1 and CDR2 (germline): SNHLY, FYNNEI. Some clones are missing from TCRdb's copy, which holds only in-frame ones; the method was immunoSEQ multiplex PCR. The top ten clones hold more than 1.5% of a sample with 2 million to 2.5 million clones, roughly 91% of them seen once. This clone was seen just once. Naive-designated CD8 cells lacked CD45RO, were positively enriched for CCR7, and omitted terminally differentiated effector memory CD45RA+ cells.

The sequenced sample consisted of naive CD8+ T cells from PBMCs. The chain couples TRBV2 to TRBJ2-7; no clear D. The clonotype originates from a young man in good health. Some clones in this sample may be carry-over from other donors' samples. The CDR3 DNA follows: TGTGCCAGCCTGACCGTTTCCTACGAGCAGTACTTC. Protein product: CASLTVSYEQYF.